A single sample is the source of the 12 T cell receptor beta chains below, sequenced in a study of T-cell memory formation after mild COVID-19 (dated by TCRdb to the early 2020s). Library creation used 5' RACE. TCRdb lists the instrument as Illumina NovaSeq 6000. Clones were called with MiXCR by TCRdb after fastp trimmed the public reads at Q25, and only in-frame beta chains were retained. One record per CDR3 amino acid sequence lists the most common genes and DNA. The table for this sample lists hundreds of thousands of distinct CDR3 sequences; more than 15% of them were counted only once. The top ten hold 20% to 25% of the sample. The sequenced sample was PBMCs or a T cell subset sorted from them (not recorded which). These receptor sequences come from a man younger than 30 who had mild COVID-19 (a few samples of this study predate the infection). The sample titles of this study are shuffled in the database, so cell type and time point are left out; the donor was told from shared clones.

V and J are TRBV15 and TRBJ2-7, with 9 bases lining up with TRBD2. With V trimmed by 0 bases and J by 3 bases, 3 bases remained unmatched. The CDR3 covers 15 residues. Germline V gene lookup returns CDR1 LNHNV and CDR2 YYDKDF (reference sequence). The CDR3 DNA is TGTGCCACCAGCAGAGAGGCTAGCGGGGTCTACGAGCAGTACTTC. It is translated as CATSREASGVYEQYF.

This clonotype was recorded a few times. The V call is TRBV27, the J call TRBJ1-3; D unresolved. From germline, CDR1 is MNHEY and CDR2 SMNVEV (reference sequence). The CDR3 loop spans 16 amino acids. V lost 3 bases to trimming and J lost 3 bases, with 15 bases between them. The CDR3 here is CASSLGPAIRGNTIYF. CDR3 DNA: TGTGCCAGCAGTTTGGGTCCGGCGATCCGTGGAAACACCATATATTTT.

This chain connects TRBV4-1 to TRBJ2-1; TRBD2 matches at 13 bases. CDR1 MGHRA and CDR2 YSYEKL come from the germline V gene. The V and J ends lost 4 bases and 7 bases, in that order; junction bases with no gene match: 4. The CDR3 is 15 residues long. The chain's CDR3 is CASSLGTSGENEQFF. Written as DNA, the CDR3 is TGCGCCAGCAGCCTAGGGACTAGCGGGGAGAATGAGCAGTTCTTC.

Of note for this clonotype: The junction shows a germline mismatch at one end, possibly a read error. The chain recombines TRBV2 with TRBJ2-1; D call uncertain. From germline, CDR1 is SNHLY and CDR2 FYNNEI. The CDR3 spans 12 residues. The CDR3 DNA reads as TGTGCCAGCTGTGACACGGCCAGTGAGCAGTTCTTC. The encoded protein is CASCDTASEQFF. Together with reference TRBV2 and TRBJ2-1, the CDR3 gives the full variable domain: EPEVTQTPSHQVTQMGQEVILRCVPISNHLYFYWYRQILGQKVEFLVSFYNNEISEKSEIFDDQFSVERPDGSNFTLKIRSTKLEDSAMYFCASCDTASEQFFGPGTRLTVL.

For this clonotype: This may come from a read error, since a much larger clone is one base off. V and J are TRBV5-1 and TRBJ2-5; 8 nucleotides agree with TRBD2. V shed 4 bases, J shed 5 bases, and the junction held 16 bases outside the gene matches. The CDR3 extends over 17 amino acids. Looked up from germline, CDR1 is SGHRS and CDR2 is YFSETQ. The CDR3 coding sequence is TGCGCCAGCAGCCTCGTTAGCGGGGAGCCGGGGGTTGAGACCCAGTACTTC. Translating gives CASSLVSGEPGVETQYF. The full variable domain, with the rest looked up from reference TRBV5-1 and TRBJ2-5, is KAGVTQTPRYLIKTRGQQVTLSCSPISGHRSVSWYQQTPGQGLQFLFEYFSETQRNKGNFPGRFSGRQFSNSRSEMNVSTLELGDSALYLCASSLVSGEPGVETQYFGPGTRLLVL.

This clonotype has only a few counts. This chain links TRBV5-6 with TRBJ2-2; D is perhaps TRBD1 (5 bases). Germline V gene data show CDR1 as SGHDT and CDR2 as YYEEEE. The CDR3 consists of 15 residues. V was trimmed by 2 bases and J by 8 bases, leaving 16 bases between them. CDR3 protein: CASSLGPERGGELFF. The CDR3, as DNA: TGTGCCAGCAGCTTAGGCCCCGAAAGGGGTGGGGAGCTGTTTTTT.

This clonotype came up a few times. The V and J genes are TRBV29-1 and TRBJ1-1, with a tentative D call TRBD1 (5 bases). Germline V gene lookup returns CDR1 SQVTM and CDR2 ANQGSEA. V was cut by 6 bases and J by 4 bases, with 15 bases left in between. The CDR3 loop spans 13 amino acids. CDR3 nucleotides: TGCAGCGTGGGACCTCTAAGCAGCACTGAAGCTTTCTTT. Amino acids: CSVGPLSSTEAFF.

The chain has TRBV7-2 and TRBJ2-6; D assignment may be TRBD1 or TRBD2 (7 bases each). The V end was cut by 1 base, the J end by 2 bases, with 15 bases between. Per germline, CDR1 SGHTA and CDR2 FQGNSA. The length of the CDR3 is 18 residues. The CDR3: CASSLGGRGGAGANVLTF. CDR3 nucleotide sequence: TGTGCCAGCAGCTTAGGGGGCAGGGGGGGAGCTGGGGCCAACGTCCTGACTTTC. Using reference TRBV7-2 and TRBJ2-6 for the parts outside the CDR3, the full variable domain is GAGVSQSPSNKVTEKGKDVELRCDPISGHTALYWYRQSLGQGLEFLIYFQGNSAPDKSGLPSDRFSAERTGGSVSTLTIQRTQQEDSAVYLCASSLGGRGGAGANVLTFGAGSRLTVL.

This clonotype was seen a handful of times. The gene calls are TRBV12-3 or TRBV12-4 and TRBJ1-6, with 7 bases fitting TRBD1. The V and J ends lost 5 bases and 11 bases, in that order; junction bases with no gene match: 9. The CDR3 contains 14 residues. The CDR3 DNA sequence: TGTGCCAGCAGTACCCGGGACAGCGGGCCACCCCTCCACTTT. Translated: CASSTRDSGPPLHF.

The chain uses TRBV6-2 or TRBV6-3 and TRBJ1-1; D is uncertain. There are 13 residues in the CDR3. V was cut by 3 bases and J by 8 bases, with 13 bases left in between. The germline V gene has CDR1 MNHEY and CDR2 SVGEGT. The CDR3 sequence: CASSYSAPWEAFF. The CDR3 coding sequence is TGTGCCAGCAGTTATTCGGCGCCGTGGGAAGCTTTCTTT.

This clonotype was seen only a few times. V is TRBV6-1 and J is TRBJ2-2; D gene ambiguous. The germline V and J ends were trimmed by 1 base and 4 bases, with 10 bases remaining between them. The V gene's germline CDR1 is MNHNS and CDR2 SASEGT. This CDR3 contains 15 residues. CDR3 in DNA: TGTGCCAGCAGTGAAGAGAGTAGGCCCACCGGGGAGCTGTTTTTT. Translated: CASSEESRPTGELFF.

This chain joins TRBV12-3 or TRBV12-4 and TRBJ2-4; TRBD2 matches 11 bases. The length of the CDR3 is 17 residues. The trim removed 1 base at V and 3 bases at J, leaving 5 bases unmatched. CDR3 coding DNA: TGTGCCAGCAGTTTAGGGCCTAGCGGGGGGTTCAAAAACATTCAGTACTTC. Its protein is CASSLGPSGGFKNIQYF.